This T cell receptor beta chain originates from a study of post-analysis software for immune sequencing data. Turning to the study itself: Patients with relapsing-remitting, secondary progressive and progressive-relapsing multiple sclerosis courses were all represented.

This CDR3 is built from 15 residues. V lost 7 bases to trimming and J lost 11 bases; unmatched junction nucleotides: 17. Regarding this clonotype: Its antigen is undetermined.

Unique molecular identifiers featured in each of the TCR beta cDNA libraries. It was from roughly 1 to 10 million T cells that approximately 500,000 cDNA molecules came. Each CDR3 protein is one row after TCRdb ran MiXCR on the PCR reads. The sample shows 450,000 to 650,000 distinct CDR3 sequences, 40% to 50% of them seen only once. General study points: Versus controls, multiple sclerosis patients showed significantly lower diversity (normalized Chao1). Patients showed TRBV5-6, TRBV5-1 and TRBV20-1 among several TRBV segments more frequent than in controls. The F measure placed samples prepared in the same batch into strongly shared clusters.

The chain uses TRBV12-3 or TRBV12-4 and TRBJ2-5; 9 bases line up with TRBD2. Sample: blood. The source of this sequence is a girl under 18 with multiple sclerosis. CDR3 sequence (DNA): TGTGCCAGCAATTGGCGGGGGGGCCAAAGCAATGAGCAGTACTTC. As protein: CASNWRGGQSNEQYF.